This T cell receptor (beta chain) was obtained from a study of CD8+ T cells in alopecia areata. Study results and caveats: Scalp sequencing also captures normal skin's resident alphabeta T cells.

The trim removed 3 bases at V and 1 base at J, leaving 3 bases unmatched. CDR3 length equals 14 residues. From germline, CDR1 is SQVTM and CDR2 ANQGSEA. Extracted RNA was reverse transcribed, and the resulting cDNA served as sequencing template. Assay used: immunoSEQ multiplex PCR; TCRdb lists only in-frame clones, some missing. Here the sample spans 110,000 or so clones, roughly 50% being singletons. This clone was seen more than once but under ten times. The antigen is undetermined. Indicated treatment: oral pan-JAK inhibitor, 5-10 mg twice daily. Cell sorting was applied to PBMCs, and CD4+ and CD8+ T cells were collected.

The TCR sequence derives from a human donor with alopecia areata. The sequencing used CD8+ T cells sorted from blood, collected at week 4, from a patient treated with tofacitinib. The chain has TRBV29-1 and TRBJ2-1, with 7 bases identical to TRBD2. The CDR3 DNA reads as TGCAGCGTTGAGGGACTACTATCCTACAATGAGCAGTTCTTC. Its protein is CSVEGLLSYNEQFF.